This T cell receptor beta chain was recovered during a study of control samples from healthy donors and cancer patients. Clones were read by immunoSEQ multiplex PCR, and TCRdb kept only the in-frame ones, dropping some. The table includes some 150,000 clones, 75% to 95% detected once. V was clipped by 8 bases and J by 6 bases, with 16 bases between them. Germline V gene lookup returns CDR1 MNHEY and CDR2 SVGAGI. The CDR3 is 13 amino acids. Sequencing input: blood. The origin of this receptor is a young man in good health. The chain joins TRBV6-5 to TRBJ2-5, with D possibly matching TRBD2 (6 bases). CDR3 amino acids: CASHGGRGKTQYF. As DNA, the CDR3 is TGTGCCAGCCATGGCGGCCGGGGGAAGACCCAGTACTTC.